A single sample is the source of the 8 T cell receptor beta chains below, sequenced in a study of cytomegalovirus exposure and HLA in healthy donors. Repertoires were generated with immunoSEQ multiplex PCR, while TCRdb's copy carries only in-frame clones and drops some. The data hold a few hundred thousand clones, with roughly 89% observed a single time. The sample taken for sequencing was PBMCs. The receptor source for this set is a woman under 30 in good health and CMV-seronegative.

This clone was observed a single time. The rearrangement joins TRBV2 to TRBJ2-1, with 7 bases lining up with TRBD2. V dropped 6 bases and J dropped 0; count of bases not matched to a gene: 14. Germline V gives CDR1 SNHLY, CDR2 FYNNEI. This CDR3 has 18 residues. The CDR3 region is CASSPGGIGDPSYNEQFF. In nucleotides, the CDR3 is TGTGCCAGCAGCCCCGGGGGGATTGGGGACCCCTCCTACAATGAGCAGTTCTTC.

The gene calls are TRBV14 and TRBJ2-7; TRBD1 is a possible D gene (6 bases). Germline V gene lookup returns CDR1 SGHDN and CDR2 FVKESK. Trimming took off 1 base at V and 5 bases at J, with 12 bases between the two ends. The CDR3 length is 14 residues. CDR3 coding DNA: TGTGCCAGCAGCCAAGTAACCAGGGGTGACGAGCAGTACTTC. Translated: CASSQVTRGDEQYF. Complete variable domain (other parts from reference TRBV14 and TRBJ2-7): EAGVTQFPSHSVIEKGQTVTLRCDPISGHDNLYWYRRVMGKEIKFLLHFVKESKQDESGMPNNRFLAERTGGTYSTLKVQPAELEDSGVYFCASSQVTRGDEQYFGPGTRLTVT.

This rearrangement joins TRBV30 to TRBJ1-3; possibly TRBD1 for D (6 bases). The CDR3 extends over 17 amino acids. Trimming removed 2 bases at V and 0 bases at J, with 17 bases between. Germline V lookup: CDR1 GTSNPN, CDR2 SVGIG (reference sequence). CDR3 protein: CAWSSNTGLDSGNTIYF. For the CDR3, the DNA is TGTGCCTGGAGTTCCAATACAGGGCTCGACTCTGGAAACACCATATATTTT.

CDR3 in DNA: TGCGCCAGCAGCGGGACTAGCGGGCAAGAGACCCAGTACTTC. Translation gives CASSGTSGQETQYF. The chain has TRBV5-1 and TRBJ2-5, with 12 positions matching TRBD2. CDR3 size: 14 residues. Germline CDR1 reads SGHRS; CDR2 reads YFSETQ. With 4 bases clipped from V and 2 bases from J, the junction kept 0 bases outside the gene matches.

The gene calls are TRBV13 and TRBJ2-3, with 7 bases matching TRBD2. Trimming took 5 bases from V and 1 from J; bases not matched to a gene: 15. The V gene's germline CDR1 is PRHDT and CDR2 FYEKMQ (reference sequence). The CDR3 runs to 18 residues. CDR3 coding DNA: TGTGCCAGCAGCACCCCTTTACTAGCGAGGTATGGCACAGATACGCAGTATTTT. It translates to CASSTPLLARYGTDTQYF.

The chain employs TRBV6-5 and TRBJ1-1; D ambiguous. CDR1 MNHEY and CDR2 SVGAGI come from the germline V gene. Trimming cost V 6 bases and J 4 bases, with 15 bases left between them. The CDR3 consists of 14 residues. CDR3 protein: CASRAGQSFTEAFF. CDR3 sequence (DNA): TGTGCCAGCAGAGCGGGCCAGAGCTTCACTGAAGCTTTCTTT.

The CDR3 DNA follows: TGTGCCAGCATGCTATTGGCCCCTAGCGGGGGATCCAGCTCCTACAATGAGCAGTTCTTC. Protein sequence: CASMLLAPSGGSSSYNEQFF. The chain uses TRBV28 and TRBJ2-1; 10 bases match TRBD2. V gave up 7 bases and J gave up 0 bases; unmatched junction bases: 18. CDR1 and CDR2 (germline): MDHEN, SYDVKM. CDR3 length equals 20 residues.

V gene TRBV11-3 combines with J gene TRBJ2-5, with D perhaps TRBD1 (5 bases). Per the germline V gene, CDR1 is SGHNT and CDR2 is YENEEA. V was shortened by 1 base and J by 3 bases, with 12 bases between the two germline ends. CDR3 length: 15 amino acids. The CDR3: CASSLGGREEETQYF. DNA of the CDR3: TGTGCCAGCAGCTTAGGGGGCAGGGAAGAAGAGACCCAGTACTTC.